A selection of T cell receptor beta chains follows, all from one sample in a study of cytomegalovirus exposure and HLA in healthy donors. The assay was immunoSEQ multiplex PCR, and TCRdb's table has in-frame clones only and misses some. The profile shows 110,000 or so clones, around 82% of them singletons. The specimen was PBMCs. The source is a woman aged 30 to 39 in good health and CMV-seropositive. The CDR3 runs from the conserved cysteine through the conserved F or W. The order of the fields is clone size, J gene, D gene, V gene, CDR3 DNA, CDR3 protein. The D gene is left open where the match is weak. Some rows mark clone size as missing; the rest say once, few, many or name a class of expanded clone.

size: -; J: TRBJ1-1; D: -; V: TRBV29-1; DNA: TGCAGCGTTGCCCAGGGGCGTACTGAAGCTTTCTTT; CDR3: CSVAQGRTEAFF
size: -; J: TRBJ1-1; D: -; V: TRBV7-2; DNA: TGTGCCAGCAGCTTGGGGGCCCCCGTATTGAACACTGAAGCTTTCTTT; CDR3: CASSLGAPVLNTEAFF
size: -; J: TRBJ2-3; D: -; V: TRBV7-6; DNA: TGTGCCAGCAGTCAACTCGGGGGAGATACGCAGTATTTT; CDR3: CASSQLGGDTQYF
size: -; J: TRBJ2-5; D: -; V: TRBV27; DNA: TGTGCCAGCAGTGGGGGCAGGGACCAGTACTTC; CDR3: CASSGGRDQYF
size: -; J: TRBJ1-6; D: -; V: TRBV28; DNA: TGTGCCAGCAGTACGGATTTCAGGGGTACGGAAAATTCACCCCTCCACTTT; CDR3: CASSTDFRGTENSPLHF
size: once; J: TRBJ2-6; D: TRBD1; V: TRBV14; DNA: TGTGCCAGCAGCCAACTGGACAGGGCGGTAGCTGGGGCCAACGTCCTGACTTTC; CDR3: CASSQLDRAVAGANVLTF
size: -; J: TRBJ1-1; D: TRBD1; V: TRBV5-1; DNA: TGCGCCAGCAGCTTCGGACAGGGGTGGACTGAAGCTTTCTTT; CDR3: CASSFGQGWTEAFF
size: -; J: TRBJ2-5; D: -; V: TRBV5-4; DNA: TGTGCCAGCAGCTTCCAAAACCAAGAGACCCAGTACTTC; CDR3: CASSFQNQETQYF
size: -; J: TRBJ2-7; D: TRBD1; V: TRBV7-9; DNA: TGTGCCGGCAGCTGGGGGACAGGGAGTCTCTACGAGCAGTACTTC; CDR3: CAGSWGTGSLYEQYF
size: -; J: TRBJ2-5; D: -; V: TRBV2; DNA: TGTGCCAACGACAGGTTACAAGAGACCCAGTACTTC; CDR3: CANDRLQETQYF
size: -; J: TRBJ1-1; D: -; V: TRBV7-3; DNA: TGTGCCAGCAGCCTGATGGGGAGGTCTGAAGCTTTCTTT; CDR3: CASSLMGRSEAFF
size: -; J: TRBJ1-4; D: TRBD1; V: TRBV4-1; DNA: TGCGCCAGCAGCCTGCGGACAGGGGGAGAAAAACTGTTTTTT; CDR3: CASSLRTGGEKLFF
size: -; J: TRBJ2-7; D: -; V: TRBV9; DNA: TGTGCCAGCAGCTCAGGCTACGAGCAGTACTTC; CDR3: CASSSGYEQYF
size: few; J: TRBJ2-5; D: -; V: TRBV9; DNA: TGTGCCAGCAGCGTAGATCAGATCCAAGAGACCCAGTACTTC; CDR3: CASSVDQIQETQYF
size: -; J: TRBJ2-5; D: -; V: TRBV5-4; DNA: TGTGCCAGCAGCTTGGTCCTACAAGAGACCCAGTACTTC; CDR3: CASSLVLQETQYF
size: -; J: TRBJ1-1; D: -; V: TRBV5-1; DNA: TGCGCCAGCAGCTTGGACAGATTAAACACTGAAGCTTTCTTT; CDR3: CASSLDRLNTEAFF
size: -; J: TRBJ1-2; D: TRBD1; V: TRBV4-1; DNA: TGCGCCAGCAGCCAAGATCACCGACAGGGAGACTATGGCTACACCTTC; CDR3: CASSQDHRQGDYGYTF
size: -; J: TRBJ1-6; D: TRBD1; V: TRBV27; DNA: TGTGCCAGCACCTCCGGGACAGGGGGGGTGAATTCACCCCTCCACTTT; CDR3: CASTSGTGGVNSPLHF
size: -; J: TRBJ2-1; D: TRBD2; V: TRBV5-8; DNA: TGTGCCAGCAGCCTTAGCGGGGGGTTATATAATGAGCAGTTCTTC; CDR3: CASSLSGGLYNEQFF
size: -; J: TRBJ1-2; D: -; V: TRBV5-1; DNA: TGCGCCGGCACCGAGGGCGCCCAGGTGAATGGCTACACCTTC; CDR3: CAGTEGAQVNGYTF
size: -; J: TRBJ1-1; D: -; V: TRBV7-8; DNA: TGTGCCAGCAGCTTAATTGCAGGGGCAATAGATGAAGCTTTCTTT; CDR3: CASSLIAGAIDEAFF
size: -; J: TRBJ2-3; D: TRBD2; V: TRBV13; DNA: TGTGCCAGCAGCTCCCTTGGCGGGGGGGTGTATACGCAGTATTTT; CDR3: CASSSLGGGVYTQYF
size: -; J: TRBJ2-1; D: TRBD2; V: TRBV29-1; DNA: TGCAGCGTTTTCAAATCTAGCGGGACTTCCTACAATGAGCAGTTCTTC; CDR3: CSVFKSSGTSYNEQFF
size: -; J: TRBJ2-4; D: TRBD2; V: TRBV13; DNA: TGTGCCAGCAGCGGCGAACTTGGACTAGCGGGAGCCAAAAACATTCAGTACTTC; CDR3: CASSGELGLAGAKNIQYF
size: -; J: TRBJ1-5; D: TRBD1; V: TRBV6-1; DNA: TGTGCCAGCAGTGCCGGGGCAGGGGGCTGGCGCAATCATCAGCCCCAGCATTTT; CDR3: CASSAGAGGWRNHQPQHF
size: -; J: TRBJ2-7; D: TRBD1; V: TRBV11-2; DNA: TGTGCCAGCAGCTCACAGGGGACCTCCTACGAGCAGTACTTC; CDR3: CASSSQGTSYEQYF
size: few; J: TRBJ1-1; D: TRBD1; V: TRBV30; DNA: TGTGCCTGGAGTGACGGGACAGGATACTTGAACACTGAAGCTTTCTTT; CDR3: CAWSDGTGYLNTEAFF
size: -; J: TRBJ2-1; D: -; V: TRBV7-9; DNA: TGTGCCAGCAGCCCGGTAGTGAGCTCCTACAATGAGCAGTTCTTC; CDR3: CASSPVVSSYNEQFF
size: few; J: TRBJ1-1; D: -; V: TRBV5-6; DNA: TGTGCCAGCAGCTTTATGAACACTGAAGCTTTCTTT; CDR3: CASSFMNTEAFF
size: -; J: TRBJ2-1; D: -; V: TRBV14; DNA: TGTGCCAGCAGACTAGCAAGTGGCAATGAGCAGTTCTTC; CDR3: CASRLASGNEQFF
size: -; J: TRBJ2-3; D: -; V: TRBV4-1; DNA: TGCGCCAGCAGCCAAGGCGGGATGACGATCGATACGCAGTATTTT; CDR3: CASSQGGMTIDTQYF
size: -; J: TRBJ2-1; D: TRBD2; V: TRBV19; DNA: TGTGCCAGTAGTATAGATCTGGCTAGCGGGGCGTACAATGAGCAGTTCTTC; CDR3: CASSIDLASGAYNEQFF
size: -; J: TRBJ2-5; D: -; V: TRBV5-5; DNA: TGTGCCAGCAGTTCTACTACGTTCCAAGAGACCCAGTACTTC; CDR3: CASSSTTFQETQYF
size: -; J: TRBJ1-4; D: TRBD1; V: TRBV10-1; DNA: TGCGCCAGCATAAGGGTCCAGGGGGACAATGAAAAACTGTTTTTT; CDR3: CASIRVQGDNEKLFF
size: -; J: TRBJ2-1; D: TRBD2; V: TRBV7-2; DNA: TGTGCCAGCAGCTTAGCCCATAGCGGGACTTACAATGAGCAGTTCTTC; CDR3: CASSLAHSGTYNEQFF
size: -; J: TRBJ1-2; D: -; V: TRBV9; DNA: TGTGCCAGCAGCGTAGCTGGGGGGGGCGCGAGGGGCTACACCTTC; CDR3: CASSVAGGGARGYTF
size: -; J: TRBJ2-2; D: -; V: TRBV29-1; DNA: TGCAGCGTTGAAGCCGGGGCGAACACCGGGGAGCTGTTTTTT; CDR3: CSVEAGANTGELFF
size: -; J: TRBJ2-7; D: -; V: TRBV6-5; DNA: TGTGCCAGTACGGAGGGCGACGAGCAGTACTTC; CDR3: CASTEGDEQYF
size: -; J: TRBJ1-2; D: -; V: TRBV2; DNA: TGTGCCAGCAGGCGGGAGACAGGCCTGGGCTACACCTTC; CDR3: CASRRETGLGYTF
size: -; J: TRBJ1-2; D: -; V: TRBV5-1; DNA: TGCGCCAGCAGCTTGGGGGGGGGAGCTAACTATGGCTACACCTTC; CDR3: CASSLGGGANYGYTF
size: -; J: TRBJ1-4; D: -; V: TRBV19; DNA: TGTGCCAGTAAGGTCCAGGGGCGTGAAAAACTGTTTTTT; CDR3: CASKVQGREKLFF
size: -; J: TRBJ1-1; D: -; V: TRBV7-8; DNA: TGTGCCAGCAGAACCGCCGGGACAAACACTGAAGCTTTCTTT; CDR3: CASRTAGTNTEAFF
size: -; J: TRBJ2-1; D: TRBD2; V: TRBV4-2; DNA: TGTGCCAGCAGCCAAGAATGGCGGGGGGTCGGGGATGAGCAGTTCTTC; CDR3: CASSQEWRGVGDEQFF
size: few; J: TRBJ2-3; D: TRBD2; V: TRBV6-5; DNA: TGTGCCAGCTTCCGGGAGGGCCTCGATACGCAGTATTTT; CDR3: CASFREGLDTQYF
size: -; J: TRBJ2-7; D: -; V: TRBV21-1; DNA: TGTGCCAGCAGCAAAGCGGGACAGGAGAGCTACGAGCAGTACTTC; CDR3: CASSKAGQESYEQYF
size: -; J: TRBJ1-3; D: -; V: TRBV29-1; DNA: TGCAGCGCGCAGCCGACAGGTTCTGGAAACACCATATATTTT; CDR3: CSAQPTGSGNTIYF
size: -; J: TRBJ2-1; D: TRBD2; V: TRBV7-6; DNA: TGTGCCAGCAGCAAAACCGGGACTAGCGGGGGCGGACTCTACAATGAGCAGTTCTTC; CDR3: CASSKTGTSGGGLYNEQFF
size: -; J: TRBJ2-5; D: TRBD2; V: TRBV25-1; DNA: TGTGCCAGCAGTGAGTCCGGCGGGAGCCGAGGGGAGACCCAGTACTTC; CDR3: CASSESGGSRGETQYF
size: -; J: TRBJ2-4; D: -; V: TRBV6-1; DNA: TGTGCCAGCAGTGAAACGGGCACGGAGGTCGACATTCAGTACTTC; CDR3: CASSETGTEVDIQYF
size: -; J: TRBJ1-3; D: -; V: TRBV4-1; DNA: TGCGCCAGCAGCTTTGTCGGGGGTAACTCTGGAAACACCATATATTTT; CDR3: CASSFVGGNSGNTIYF
size: -; J: TRBJ1-2; D: -; V: TRBV19; DNA: TGTGCCACTAGGACAGATCCATATGGCTACACCTTC; CDR3: CATRTDPYGYTF
size: -; J: TRBJ1-4; D: TRBD1; V: TRBV6-6; DNA: TGTGCCAGCAGACAGGGGGCAACTAATGAAAAACTGTTTTTT; CDR3: CASRQGATNEKLFF
size: -; J: TRBJ2-7; D: TRBD2; V: TRBV30; DNA: TGTGCCTGGAGTGTAACTAGCGGGGGCTACGAGCAGTACTTC; CDR3: CAWSVTSGGYEQYF
size: -; J: TRBJ1-3; D: TRBD1; V: TRBV7-6; DNA: TGTGCCAGCAGCCTGGGACAGGGGGCTTACTCTGGAAACACCATATATTTT; CDR3: CASSLGQGAYSGNTIYF
size: -; J: TRBJ2-1; D: -; V: TRBV9; DNA: TGTGCCAGCAGCGCCTCGGGGGGCGATATCTACAATGAGCAGTTCTTC; CDR3: CASSASGGDIYNEQFF
size: -; J: TRBJ2-7; D: -; V: TRBV7-2; DNA: TGTGCCAGCAGCTTAGAATTCTCCTCCTACGAGCAGTACTTC; CDR3: CASSLEFSSYEQYF
size: -; J: TRBJ2-5; D: -; V: TRBV19; DNA: TGTGCCAGTTTACAAAGGGGGTCTGGTCGAGAGACCCAGTACTTC; CDR3: CASLQRGSGRETQYF
size: -; J: TRBJ2-1; D: -; V: TRBV30; DNA: TGTGCCTGGAGTTCGGGGTATGAGCAGTTCTTC; CDR3: CAWSSGYEQFF
size: -; J: TRBJ1-1; D: TRBD1; V: TRBV6-1; DNA: TGTGCCAGCAGAGAACACCGGGACAGTGAAGCTTTCTTT; CDR3: CASREHRDSEAFF